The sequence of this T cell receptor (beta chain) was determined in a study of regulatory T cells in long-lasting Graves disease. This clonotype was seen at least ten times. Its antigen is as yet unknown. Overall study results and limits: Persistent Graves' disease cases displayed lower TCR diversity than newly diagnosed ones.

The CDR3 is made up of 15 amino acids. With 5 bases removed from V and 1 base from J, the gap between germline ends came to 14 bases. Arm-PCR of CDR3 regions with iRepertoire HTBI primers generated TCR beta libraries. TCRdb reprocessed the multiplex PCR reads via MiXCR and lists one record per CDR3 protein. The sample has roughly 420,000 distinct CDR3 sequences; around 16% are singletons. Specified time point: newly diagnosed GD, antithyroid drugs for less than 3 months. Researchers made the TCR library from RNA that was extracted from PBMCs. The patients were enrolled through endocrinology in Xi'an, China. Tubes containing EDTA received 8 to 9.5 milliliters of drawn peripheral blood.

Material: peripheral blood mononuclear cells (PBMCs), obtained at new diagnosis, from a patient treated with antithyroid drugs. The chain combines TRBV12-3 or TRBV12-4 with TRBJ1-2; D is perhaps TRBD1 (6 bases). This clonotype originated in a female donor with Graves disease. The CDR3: CASSTTGTSNYGYTF. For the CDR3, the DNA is TGTGCCAGCAGTACCACCGGGACAAGTAACTATGGCTACACCTTC.